The rows below give T cell receptor beta chains drawn from one sample of a study of cytomegalovirus exposure and HLA in healthy donors. Clones were read by immunoSEQ multiplex PCR, and TCRdb kept only the in-frame ones, dropping some. Recorded for this sample: fewer than 100,000 clones. Sequencing was done on a sample of PBMCs. The origin of the receptors is a man between 45 and 60 years old in good health and CMV-seronegative. Each CDR3 is given with its conserved first and last residue. D genes are given only for firm matches.

cdr3_length: 17
v_call: TRBV4-2
d_call: .
j_call: TRBJ1-3
cdr3_aa: CASSRPSPINSGNTIYF
cdr3_nt: TGTGCCAGCAGCCGCCCGAGTCCCATCAACTCTGGAAACACCATATATTTT

cdr3_length: 16
v_call: TRBV9
d_call: TRBD2
j_call: TRBJ2-1
cdr3_aa: CASSVGLAGGQGEQFF
cdr3_nt: TGTGCCAGCAGCGTAGGACTAGCGGGGGGGCAAGGTGAGCAGTTCTTC

cdr3_length: 15
v_call: TRBV28
d_call: .
j_call: TRBJ1-1
cdr3_aa: CASSSGQLLNTEAFF
cdr3_nt: TGTGCCAGCAGTTCAGGACAGCTACTGAACACTGAAGCTTTCTTT

cdr3_length: 13
v_call: TRBV28
d_call: .
j_call: TRBJ1-2
cdr3_aa: CASSPGGRYGYTF
cdr3_nt: TGTGCCAGCAGCCCGGGGGGGAGGTATGGCTACACCTTC

cdr3_length: 15
v_call: TRBV4-2
d_call: TRBD1
j_call: TRBJ1-4
cdr3_aa: CASSPPGTGHEKLFF
cdr3_nt: TGTGCCAGCAGCCCGCCGGGGACAGGCCATGAAAAACTGTTTTTT

cdr3_length: 13
v_call: TRBV27
d_call: .
j_call: TRBJ2-5
cdr3_aa: CASSLVQQETQYF
cdr3_nt: TGTGCCAGCAGTTTAGTACAGCAAGAGACCCAGTACTTC

cdr3_length: 16
v_call: TRBV19
d_call: .
j_call: TRBJ1-5
cdr3_aa: CASSIRPAGVNQPQHF
cdr3_nt: TGTGCCAGTAGTATCAGGCCCGCGGGAGTTAATCAGCCCCAGCATTTT

cdr3_length: 13
v_call: TRBV27
d_call: .
j_call: TRBJ1-6
cdr3_aa: CASSYTAYSPLHF
cdr3_nt: TGTGCCAGCAGTTACACAGCTTATTCACCCCTCCACTTT

cdr3_length: 15
v_call: TRBV29-1
d_call: TRBD1
j_call: TRBJ1-3
cdr3_aa: CSVVLDRISGNTIYF
cdr3_nt: TGCAGCGTTGTATTGGACAGGATCTCTGGAAACACCATATATTTT

cdr3_length: 16
v_call: TRBV5-4
d_call: TRBD2
j_call: TRBJ2-7
cdr3_aa: CASSPGLAGGIHEQYF
cdr3_nt: TGTGCCAGCAGCCCGGGACTAGCGGGGGGGATCCACGAGCAGTACTTC

cdr3_length: 15
v_call: TRBV4-1
d_call: .
j_call: TRBJ2-3
cdr3_aa: CASSQVGRVTDTQYF
cdr3_nt: TGCGCCAGCAGCCAAGTCGGCAGGGTCACAGATACACAGTATTTT

cdr3_length: 15
v_call: TRBV7-2
d_call: TRBD1
j_call: TRBJ2-7
cdr3_aa: CASSLAGTGFYEQYF
cdr3_nt: TGTGCCAGCAGCTTAGCCGGGACAGGGTTCTACGAGCAGTACTTC

cdr3_length: 13
v_call: TRBV6-6
d_call: .
j_call: TRBJ1-5
cdr3_aa: CASLNRLLQPQHF
cdr3_nt: TGTGCCAGCCTAAACAGGCTTCTTCAGCCCCAGCATTTT

cdr3_length: 14
v_call: TRBV27
d_call: .
j_call: TRBJ1-2
cdr3_aa: CAVGGIDSSDGYTF
cdr3_nt: TGTGCCGTTGGAGGGATTGATTCTAGCGATGGCTACACCTTC

cdr3_length: 11
v_call: TRBV7-9
d_call: TRBD1
j_call: TRBJ2-7
cdr3_aa: CASSSTGGRYF
cdr3_nt: TGTGCCAGCAGCTCTACAGGGGGTAGGTACTTC

cdr3_length: 15
v_call: TRBV6-5
d_call: .
j_call: TRBJ1-4
cdr3_aa: CASSYQQGPNEKLFF
cdr3_nt: TGTGCCAGCAGTTACCAACAGGGTCCTAATGAAAAACTGTTTTTT

cdr3_length: 13
v_call: TRBV9
d_call: .
j_call: TRBJ2-5
cdr3_aa: CASSVAVQETQYF
cdr3_nt: TGTGCCAGCAGCGTAGCAGTGCAAGAGACCCAGTACTTC

cdr3_length: 16
v_call: TRBV7-2
d_call: .
j_call: TRBJ1-2
cdr3_aa: CASSLTLGGVGYGYTF
cdr3_nt: TGTGCCAGCAGCTTAACGTTGGGGGGAGTAGGCTATGGCTACACCTTC

cdr3_length: 16
v_call: TRBV13
d_call: .
j_call: TRBJ1-4
cdr3_aa: CASSLPRSGRAEKLFF
cdr3_nt: TGTGCCAGCAGCCTCCCGAGATCCGGGCGGGCGGAAAAACTGTTTTTT

cdr3_length: 14
v_call: TRBV27
d_call: TRBD1
j_call: TRBJ2-7
cdr3_aa: CASSRQGAPYEQYF
cdr3_nt: TGTGCCAGCAGTAGACAGGGGGCCCCCTACGAGCAGTACTTC

cdr3_length: 14
v_call: TRBV11-1
d_call: .
j_call: TRBJ1-6
cdr3_aa: CASSDWDTNSPLHF
cdr3_nt: TGTGCCAGCAGCGACTGGGACACGAATTCGCCCCTCCACTTT

cdr3_length: 14
v_call: TRBV27
d_call: .
j_call: TRBJ1-5
cdr3_aa: CASSQGMGNQPQHF
cdr3_nt: TGTGCCAGCAGCCAGGGGATGGGTAATCAGCCCCAGCATTTT

cdr3_length: 13
v_call: TRBV19
d_call: TRBD1
j_call: TRBJ1-1
cdr3_aa: CASTRDRATEAFF
cdr3_nt: TGTGCCAGTACCAGGGACAGGGCGACTGAAGCTTTCTTT

cdr3_length: 15
v_call: TRBV2
d_call: TRBD1
j_call: TRBJ2-3
cdr3_aa: CASSPTGGETDTQYF
cdr3_nt: TGTGCCAGCAGCCCAACAGGGGGCGAAACAGATACGCAGTATTTT

cdr3_length: 15
v_call: TRBV7-3
d_call: TRBD1
j_call: TRBJ2-7
cdr3_aa: CASSLMGTGSYEQYF
cdr3_nt: TGTGCCAGCAGCCTGATGGGGACAGGATCATACGAGCAGTACTTC

cdr3_length: 14
v_call: TRBV27
d_call: TRBD2
j_call: TRBJ2-1
cdr3_aa: CASSLLAAYNEQFF
cdr3_nt: TGTGCCAGCAGTTTACTAGCGGCATACAATGAGCAGTTCTTC

cdr3_length: 15
v_call: TRBV28
d_call: TRBD1
j_call: TRBJ1-2
cdr3_aa: CASSSHTGQSYGYTF
cdr3_nt: TGTGCCAGCAGTTCCCACACGGGACAGTCCTATGGCTACACCTTC

cdr3_length: 15
v_call: TRBV6-4
d_call: .
j_call: TRBJ1-1
cdr3_aa: CASSDSGQGIKGAFF
cdr3_nt: TGTGCCAGCAGTGACTCAGGGCAGGGGATCAAGGGAGCTTTCTTT

cdr3_length: 17
v_call: TRBV5-1
d_call: TRBD1
j_call: TRBJ1-4
cdr3_aa: CASSLSSGQGLNEKLFF
cdr3_nt: TGCGCCAGCAGCTTGTCTTCCGGACAGGGGCTTAATGAAAAACTGTTTTTT